The text below deals with one T cell receptor (beta chain). Its antigen remains unidentified. Germline V gives CDR1 SQVTM, CDR2 ANQGSEA. This CDR3 spans 12 amino acids. Trimming shortened V by 7 bases and J by 2 bases, and 11 bases separated the two germline ends. The data stem from a study of OX40 agonist ivuxolimab in advanced cancers. About the study: It was ivuxolimab, an agonistic anti-OX40 (CD134) antibody, that patients were treated with. Study conclusions and caveats: Within 6 weeks, CD4+ and CD8+ blood T cells expanded clonally at 0.1 to 3.0 mg/kg.

Repertoires were generated with immunoSEQ multiplex PCR, while TCRdb's copy carries only in-frame clones and drops some. The data show 95,000 to 150,000 clones, 93% seen once. Blood samples were obtained at baseline, cycle 4 day 1, and cycle 7 day 1. J is TRBJ1-2 and V is TRBV29-1, with D possibly matching TRBD1 (5 bases). The source of this sequence is an adult with an advanced solid tumor such as melanoma, head and neck, liver or kidney cancer. This sample comprised CD4+ or CD8+ T cells sorted from blood, obtained in a trial of the OX40 agonist ivuxolimab. The CDR3 loop reads CSATVTNYGYTF. The CDR3 coding sequence is TGCAGCGCGACAGTGACGAACTATGGCTACACCTTC.